A selection of T cell receptor beta chains follows, all from one sample in a study of blood T cell repertoires in COVID-19. Produced via immunoSEQ multiplex PCR; TCRdb's table is partial and in-frame only. Here the sample spans 20,000 or so clones, roughly nine tenths being singletons. Material for sequencing was peripheral blood. The receptor set was obtained from a human donor in a cohort sampled during active COVID-19. CDR3s include the opening cysteine and the closing phenylalanine or tryptophan. A D gene is named only where the DNA matches it firmly. Clone size is shown for a subset of rows, as once, few, many or a class of expanded clone.

j_call	v_call	d_call	clone_size	cdr3_aa	cdr3_nt
TRBJ1-1	TRBV28	.	.	CAGATSTEAFF	TGTGCCGGGGCAACATCTACTGAAGCTTTCTTT
TRBJ2-7	TRBV12-3/TRBV12-4	TRBD2	.	CASSLRREHEQYF	TGTGCCAGCAGTTTAAGGCGGGAGCACGAGCAGTACTTC
TRBJ2-7	TRBV9	.	once	CASSPTIDTFYSHEQYF	TGTGCCAGCAGCCCTACAATAGACACTTTCTATTCACACGAGCAGTACTTC
TRBJ2-3	TRBV13	.	.	CASSHQARGADTDTQYF	TGTGCCAGCAGCCATCAAGCTCGGGGGGCTGACACAGATACGCAGTATTTT
TRBJ2-3	TRBV6-2/TRBV6-3	TRBD2	.	CASSYDTSSSGRNPDTQYF	TGTGCCAGCAGTTACGATACGTCGTCTAGCGGGAGGAACCCAGATACGCAGTATTTT
TRBJ2-1	TRBV4-1	TRBD2	.	CASSPASGARLFF	TGCGCCAGCAGCCCGGCTAGCGGGGCACGACTGTTCTTC
TRBJ1-1	TRBV7-8	TRBD1	once	CASSSDRAGRMNTEAFF	TGTGCCAGCAGCTCGGACAGGGCTGGGAGAATGAACACTGAAGCTTTCTTT
TRBJ1-6	TRBV11-2	.	.	CASSLEGAYSSYNSPLHF	TGTGCCAGCAGCTTAGAGGGGGCCTATAGCTCCTATAATTCACCCCTCCACTTT
TRBJ1-2	TRBV24-1	.	.	CATSGREDYGYTF	TGTGCCACCAGTGGCAGAGAGGACTATGGCTACACCTTC
TRBJ1-2	TRBV6-5	TRBD1	.	CASSYLRGGRLVGYTF	TGTGCCAGCAGTTATCTGCGAGGGGGCAGGTTGGTTGGCTACACCTTC
TRBJ2-5	TRBV6-5	TRBD2	.	CASSLAGGQQETQYF	TGTGCCAGCAGCCTAGCGGGAGGGCAACAAGAGACCCAGTACTTC
TRBJ2-2	TRBV5-8	.	.	CASSFRGELFF	TGTGCCAGCAGCTTCCGCGGGGAGCTGTTTTTT
TRBJ1-2	TRBV5-6	TRBD1	.	CASSPLAGDRGHGYTF	TGTGCCAGCAGCCCATTGGCAGGGGATAGGGGGCATGGCTACACCTTC
TRBJ2-7	TRBV29-1	TRBD1	.	CSVDKGAHEQYF	TGCAGCGTTGATAAGGGGGCCCACGAGCAGTACTTC
TRBJ2-7	TRBV30	.	.	CAWSVDFLSYEQYF	TGTGCCTGGAGTGTGGACTTCCTCTCCTACGAGCAGTACTTC
TRBJ1-2	TRBV29-1	.	.	CSVDGPGKYGYTF	TGCAGCGTTGACGGCCCGGGGAAGTATGGCTACACCTTC
TRBJ1-4	TRBV5-1	TRBD1	.	CASATGNTATNEKLFF	TGCGCCAGCGCGACAGGGAATACTGCAACTAATGAAAAACTGTTTTTT
TRBJ1-2	TRBV7-9	.	.	CASSFGNSYGYTF	TGTGCCAGCAGCTTCGGGAACTCATATGGCTACACCTTC
TRBJ2-5	TRBV28	TRBD2	.	CASSFALTSGRVETQYF	TGTGCCAGCAGTTTTGCCTTGACTAGCGGGAGGGTAGAGACCCAGTACTTC
TRBJ1-4	TRBV5-1	TRBD1	.	CASSPTGGVVEKLFF	TGCGCCAGCAGCCCCACAGGGGGCGTCGTAGAAAAACTGTTTTTT
TRBJ1-1	TRBV29-1	.	.	CSAVAVGTEAFF	TGCAGCGCGGTGGCGGTTGGCACTGAAGCTTTCTTT
TRBJ1-2	TRBV9	.	.	CASSALTSTGRAYGYTF	TGTGCCAGCAGCGCACTTACTAGCACCGGGAGGGCATATGGCTACACCTTC
TRBJ1-5	TRBV2	.	.	CASSEGGSGNQPQHF	TGTGCCAGCAGTGAAGGGGGCTCGGGCAATCAGCCCCAGCATTTT
TRBJ2-1	TRBV12-5	TRBD1	.	CASGLPPGGPSYNEQFF	TGTGCTAGTGGTTTGCCCCCAGGGGGCCCATCCTACAATGAGCAGTTCTTC
TRBJ1-2	TRBV5-1	.	.	CASSLEARRAGGYTF	TGCGCCAGCAGCTTGGAAGCCAGGCGGGCTGGCGGCTACACCTTC
TRBJ2-7	TRBV13	.	.	CASSPGTYEQYF	TGTGCCAGCAGCCCCGGGACCTACGAGCAGTACTTC
TRBJ1-1	TRBV18	.	.	CASSLKGRGMNTEAFF	TGTGCCAGCTCACTAAAGGGGAGGGGGATGAACACTGAAGCTTTCTTT
TRBJ1-1	TRBV5-5	.	.	CASAPAPAEAFF	TGTGCCAGCGCGCCAGCGCCTGCTGAAGCTTTCTTT
TRBJ2-1	TRBV7-3	TRBD2	.	CASSPNPGLAGGPSYNEQFF	TGTGCCAGCAGCCCGAACCCGGGACTAGCGGGAGGGCCCTCCTACAATGAGCAGTTCTTC
TRBJ2-3	TRBV13	TRBD2	.	CASLAGGSYPDTQYF	TGTGCCTCTCTAGCGGGAGGGAGTTATCCAGATACGCAGTATTTT
TRBJ1-1	TRBV3-1/TRBV3-2	.	once	CASSQDPKLNTEAFF	TGTGCCAGCAGCCAAGACCCGAAGCTGAACACTGAAGCTTTCTTT
TRBJ2-1	TRBV3-1/TRBV3-2	.	.	CASSQEMETTLNEQFF	TGTGCCAGCAGCCAAGAAATGGAGACTACCCTCAATGAGCAGTTCTTC
TRBJ2-7	TRBV3-1/TRBV3-2	TRBD2	few	CASVRSGSNEQYF	TGTGCCAGCGTAAGAAGCGGGAGCAACGAGCAGTACTTC
TRBJ1-1	TRBV13	.	.	CASSPGGGGNTEAFF	TGTGCCAGCAGCCCAGGCGGGGGGGGGAACACTGAAGCTTTCTTT
TRBJ2-1	TRBV7-9	TRBD2	.	CASTLGEGNEQFF	TGTGCCAGCACCCTGGGGGAGGGCAATGAGCAGTTCTTC
TRBJ2-7	TRBV28	.	.	CASSIKRLAVEQYF	TGTGCCAGCAGTATTAAACGATTGGCCGTCGAGCAGTACTTC
TRBJ2-7	TRBV5-8	.	.	CASSLVPYEQYF	TGTGCCAGCAGCCTCGTTCCCTACGAGCAGTACTTC
TRBJ2-3	TRBV5-1	.	.	CASSLDIADTQYF	TGCGCCAGCAGCTTGGACATCGCAGATACGCAGTATTTT
TRBJ1-6	TRBV6-4	TRBD1	.	CASSDLNRGPNSPLHF	TGTGCCAGCAGTGACTTAAACAGGGGGCCTAATTCACCCCTCCACTTT
TRBJ1-5	TRBV19	.	.	CASSTGLNQPQHF	TGTGCCAGTAGTACCGGACTGAATCAGCCCCAGCATTTT
TRBJ1-1	TRBV28	.	.	CASSTAFGPTEAFF	TGTGCCAGCAGTACTGCATTTGGGCCCACTGAAGCTTTCTTT
TRBJ2-1	TRBV2	TRBD2	.	CASSQTSGTYNEQFF	TGTGCCAGCAGCCAGACTAGCGGGACCTACAATGAGCAGTTCTTC
TRBJ2-1	TRBV6-1	TRBD1	.	CASSEGVQGAPNNEQFF	TGTGCCAGCAGTGAGGGGGTACAGGGGGCGCCTAACAATGAGCAGTTCTTC
TRBJ1-2	TRBV6-2/TRBV6-3	.	.	CASSSNFWGQDYGYTF	TGTGCCAGCAGTTCGAATTTTTGGGGGCAGGACTATGGCTACACCTTC
TRBJ2-1	TRBV9	TRBD1	.	CASSVAGTGSNEQFF	TGTGCCAGCAGCGTAGCCGGGACAGGGAGTAATGAGCAGTTCTTC
TRBJ1-1	TRBV5-5	.	.	CASSLAAGVAGNTEAFF	TGTGCCAGCAGCTTGGCGGCAGGTGTCGCGGGAAACACTGAAGCTTTCTTT
TRBJ1-3	TRBV13	.	once	CASSPFNGGGGNTIYF	TGTGCCAGCAGCCCATTTAATGGGGGCGGTGGAAACACCATATATTTT
TRBJ1-2	TRBV6-5	.	.	CASIGTLYGYTF	TGTGCCAGCATCGGTACCTTATATGGCTACACCTTC
TRBJ1-1	TRBV3-1/TRBV3-2	.	.	CASSQDQSGVIGRGTEAFF	TGTGCCAGCAGCCAAGATCAGTCGGGGGTGATTGGGAGAGGCACTGAAGCTTTCTTT
TRBJ2-7	TRBV5-4	.	.	CASTLTGTGSGEQYF	TGTGCCAGCACCCTTACCGGAACCGGGTCAGGGGAGCAGTACTTC
TRBJ1-1	TRBV27	.	.	CASSFVRGNTEAFF	TGTGCCAGCAGTTTTGTGCGGGGGAACACTGAAGCTTTCTTT
TRBJ2-3	TRBV4-1	.	.	CASSQAGTGTDTQYF	TGCGCCAGCAGCCAAGCTGGGACTGGCACAGATACGCAGTATTTT
TRBJ2-1	TRBV6-5	TRBD2	.	CASSQAGTSYNEQFF	TGTGCCAGCAGTCAGGCCGGGACTAGTTATAATGAGCAGTTCTTC
TRBJ2-7	TRBV7-9	.	.	CASSRTDDEQYF	TGTGCCAGCTCCCGGACAGATGACGAGCAGTACTTC
TRBJ1-1	TRBV13	TRBD1	.	CASSLVSKSGRGRYTEAFF	TGTGCCAGCAGCTTAGTTTCGAAGTCGGGCAGGGGGAGGTACACTGAAGCTTTCTTT
TRBJ1-2	TRBV29-1	.	once	CSAAEDGYTF	TGCAGCGCCGCGGAGGACGGCTACACCTTC
TRBJ1-2	TRBV7-9	.	.	CASSLGQRGYTF	TGTGCCAGCAGCTTAGGACAGCGTGGCTACACCTTC
TRBJ2-3	TRBV19	.	.	CASSIGDPWVTDTQYF	TGTGCCAGTAGTATCGGGGATCCCTGGGTCACAGATACGCAGTATTTT
TRBJ2-1	TRBV27	.	.	CASSLLAVSYNEQFF	TGTGCCAGCAGTTTATTAGCGGTGTCCTACAATGAGCAGTTCTTC
TRBJ2-5	TRBV2	TRBD2	.	CASSREAGGYQETQYF	TGTGCCAGCAGTCGGGAGGCGGGAGGGTATCAAGAGACCCAGTACTTC